These T cell receptor beta chains were read from a single sample in a study of blood T cell repertoires in COVID-19. The protocol was immunoSEQ multiplex PCR, while the TCRdb copy is restricted to in-frame clones and leaves out a portion. The sample has approximately 140,000 clones, approximately 80% seen once. The sequencing input was peripheral blood. The receptors originated from a man aged 65-85 years with acute or convalescent COVID-19. The CDR3 runs from the conserved cysteine through the conserved F or W. A D gene is named only where the DNA matches it firmly. The size entry is marked missing in some rows and otherwise reads once, few, many or a size class.

j_call v_call clone_size d_call cdr3_aa cdr3_nt
TRBJ2-1 TRBV12-5 . TRBD2 CASGALLAGGPNEQFF TGTGCTAGTGGTGCCCTACTAGCGGGAGGACCCAATGAGCAGTTCTTC
TRBJ1-1 TRBV2 . . CARLLQGNTEAFF TGTGCCAGATTATTACAGGGAAACACTGAAGCTTTCTTT
TRBJ1-3 TRBV2 . TRBD1 CASGGTGGNTIYF TGTGCCAGCGGCGGGACAGGGGGAAACACCATATATTTT
TRBJ2-7 TRBV28 once . CASSLGPPYEQYF TGTGCCAGCAGTTTAGGCCCACCTTACGAGCAGTACTTC
TRBJ1-5 TRBV25-1 . TRBD1 CASSAFDRGMHF TGTGCCAGCAGTGCTTTTGACAGGGGCATGCATTTT
TRBJ2-2 TRBV5-1 . TRBD1 CATTWTGNTGELFF TGCGCCACCACGTGGACAGGGAACACCGGGGAGCTGTTTTTT
TRBJ2-2 TRBV9 . TRBD1 CASSPRTGSGTGELFF TGTGCCAGCAGCCCCAGGACAGGGTCGGGCACCGGGGAGCTGTTTTTT
TRBJ2-7 TRBV11-3 . . CASSPGGAGPYEQYF TGTGCCAGCAGCCCGGGGGGCGCAGGACCCTACGAGCAGTACTTC
TRBJ1-5 TRBV24-1 . . CATSDRGDRMPQHF TGTGCCACCAGTGATCGTGGAGACCGGATGCCCCAGCATTTT
TRBJ2-1 TRBV15 . . CATSSSLSSSYNEQFF TGTGCCACCAGCAGTTCTTTGTCGAGCTCCTACAATGAGCAGTTCTTC
TRBJ1-2 TRBV4-2 . . CASSLWNRVNYGYTF TGTGCCAGCAGCCTTTGGAACAGGGTTAACTATGGCTACACCTTC
TRBJ2-5 TRBV20-1 . TRBD2 CSASSAGRAMETQYF TGCAGTGCTAGTTCGGCGGGGAGGGCAATGGAGACCCAGTACTTC
TRBJ1-5 TRBV19 . . CASRRDSGTKSFNQPQHF TGTGCCAGTAGGCGAGACTCCGGGACAAAAAGTTTCAATCAGCCCCAGCATTTT
TRBJ1-4 TRBV28 . TRBD1 CASSLHRGGRTNEKLFF TGTGCCAGCAGCTTACACAGGGGGGGTAGAACTAATGAAAAACTGTTTTTT
TRBJ1-2 TRBV6-6 once . CASSTSGLYYGYTF TGTGCCAGCAGCACATCGGGACTATACTATGGCTACACCTTC
TRBJ2-3 TRBV18 . TRBD2 CASSPLLAGDTDTQYF TGTGCCAGCTCACCTTTACTAGCGGGAGACACAGATACGCAGTATTTT
TRBJ1-1 TRBV18 . TRBD1 CASSPRDREEAFF TGTGCCAGCTCACCCCGGGACAGGGAAGAGGCTTTCTTT
TRBJ1-2 TRBV18 few . CASSPDSGDGYTF TGTGCCAGCTCACCCGACAGTGGCGATGGCTACACCTTC
TRBJ1-4 TRBV6-5 . . CASRVDGGNEKLFF TGTGCCAGCAGGGTGGACGGAGGGAATGAAAAACTGTTTTTT
TRBJ1-1 TRBV12-3/TRBV12-4 . . CASIYTGGTEAFF TGTGCCAGCATTTATACGGGGGGGACTGAAGCTTTCTTT
TRBJ2-1 TRBV25-1 . . CASSELGVGNEQFF TGTGCCAGCAGTGAATTAGGGGTTGGGAATGAGCAGTTCTTC
TRBJ2-5 TRBV28 once TRBD1 CASSPDPGTGKETQYF TGTGCCAGCAGTCCGGACCCCGGGACAGGGAAGGAGACCCAGTACTTC
TRBJ1-2 TRBV5-5 medium-sized TRBD1 CASSPAVTGEVGYTF TGTGCCAGCAGCCCCGCGGTAACAGGGGAGGTTGGCTACACCTTC
TRBJ2-3 TRBV24-1 . TRBD2 CATSEIGTSGPPDTQYF TGTGCCACCAGTGAAATCGGGACTAGCGGGCCCCCAGATACGCAGTATTTT
TRBJ2-7 TRBV7-2 . TRBD1 CASSTRTGGYEQYF TGTGCCAGCAGCACCAGGACAGGGGGCTACGAGCAGTACTTC
TRBJ2-5 TRBV4-2 . . CASSPRVGGGGETQYF TGTGCCAGCAGCCCCCGCGTCGGCGGGGGCGGGGAGACCCAGTACTTC